The rows below give T cell receptor beta chains drawn from one sample of a study of control samples from healthy donors and cancer patients. The assay was immunoSEQ multiplex PCR, and TCRdb's table has in-frame clones only and misses some. The top ten hold 12% to 15% of the sample, which has around 100,000 clones, 88% seen once. What was sequenced was blood. The receptor set was obtained from a man aged 30 to 45 in good health. CDR3s include the opening cysteine and the closing phenylalanine or tryptophan. Each record gives: V gene, D gene, clone size, J gene, CDR3 protein, CDR3 DNA. D genes are given only for firm matches. Size tells how often a clone was seen (once, few, many) or the class of an expanded clone, and some rows leave it out.

>TRBV4-2|TRBD2|few|TRBJ2-2
CASRDLQRDRFTGELFF
TGTGCCAGCAGAGACCTTCAGCGGGACCGCTTCACCGGGGAGCTGTTTTTT
>TRBV29-1|NA|NA|TRBJ1-4
CSVGDGRNNEKLFF
TGCAGCGTTGGGGACGGACGGAATAATGAAAAACTGTTTTTT
>TRBV30|TRBD2|NA|TRBJ2-5
CAWTSGSQETQYF
TGTGCCTGGACTAGCGGGAGTCAAGAGACCCAGTACTTC
>TRBV19|NA|NA|TRBJ2-1
CASNRSPSYNEQFF
TGTGCCAGTAATCGGTCTCCCTCCTACAATGAGCAGTTCTTC
>TRBV10-3|TRBD2|NA|TRBJ2-3
CAISLFGLAGVTSTDTQYF
TGTGCCATCAGCCTCTTCGGACTAGCGGGAGTAACTAGCACAGATACGCAGTATTTT
>TRBV19|NA|NA|TRBJ1-2
CASKMRRGPMSGYTF
TGTGCCAGTAAAATGAGAAGGGGTCCTATGTCGGGCTACACCTTC
>TRBV6-6|TRBD2|once|TRBJ2-1
CASSFAGTSGNNEQFF
TGTGCCAGCAGTTTTGCCGGGACTAGCGGGAACAATGAGCAGTTCTTC
>TRBV7-3|NA|NA|TRBJ1-4
CASSPAGDNSEEKLFF
TGTGCCAGCAGCCCAGCCGGCGACAACTCAGAAGAAAAACTGTTTTTT
>TRBV12-3/TRBV12-4|NA|NA|TRBJ2-3
CASSLRGVDTQYF
TGTGCCAGCAGTTTAAGGGGGGTCGATACGCAGTATTTT
>TRBV27|NA|NA|TRBJ1-3
CASSPERLGNTIYF
TGTGCCAGCAGTCCCGAGAGACTTGGAAACACCATATATTTT
>TRBV6-6|NA|few|TRBJ2-7
CASSSGDRSSYEQYF
TGTGCCAGCAGTTCCGGGGACCGGAGCTCCTACGAGCAGTACTTC
>TRBV24-1|NA|NA|TRBJ1-1
CATKEGTEAFF
TGTGCCACCAAAGAGGGCACTGAAGCTTTCTTT
>TRBV28|NA|NA|TRBJ2-1
CASTPRLGSYNEQFF
TGTGCCAGCACCCCTAGACTTGGGTCCTACAATGAGCAGTTCTTC
>TRBV9|NA|NA|TRBJ2-2
CASSALTRGRTGELFF
TGTGCCAGCAGCGCCCTTACGCGGGGTAGGACCGGGGAGCTGTTTTTT
>TRBV5-1|TRBD1|NA|TRBJ2-7
CASSPGTGVAYEQYF
TGCGCCAGCAGCCCAGGGACAGGGGTCGCCTACGAGCAGTACTTC
>TRBV28|NA|few|TRBJ1-1
CASSLIAGAETEAFF
TGTGCCAGCAGTTTGATCGCAGGGGCGGAGACTGAAGCTTTCTTT
>TRBV6-2/TRBV6-3|NA|NA|TRBJ2-7
CASSSSLYEQYF
TGTGCCAGCAGTTCTAGCCTCTACGAGCAGTACTTC
>TRBV11-3|TRBD1|NA|TRBJ1-2
CASSLETGGGYTF
TGTGCCAGCAGCTTAGAAACAGGGGGTGGCTACACCTTC
>TRBV15|NA|NA|TRBJ2-2
CATSLENGAATGELFF
TGTGCCACCAGCCTAGAAAACGGGGCGGCCACCGGGGAGCTGTTTTTT
>TRBV4-3|TRBD1|NA|TRBJ2-7
CASSQGDSSGEQYF
TGCGCCAGCAGCCAGGGGGACAGCTCCGGCGAGCAGTACTTC
>TRBV9|TRBD2|NA|TRBJ2-3
CASSVDASGSTDTQYF
TGTGCCAGCAGCGTAGATGCTAGCGGCTCCACAGATACGCAGTATTTT
>TRBV5-6|TRBD2|NA|TRBJ2-1
CASSLGGGSYNEQFF
TGTGCCAGCAGCCTTGGGGGGGGCTCCTACAATGAGCAGTTCTTC
>TRBV6-5|TRBD2|NA|TRBJ2-3
CASSYLAGNTDTQYF
TGTGCCAGCAGTTATCTAGCGGGTAACACAGATACGCAGTATTTT
>TRBV10-3|NA|NA|TRBJ1-5
CAISPDGNNQPQHF
TGTGCCATCAGCCCGGACGGAAACAATCAGCCCCAGCATTTT
>TRBV14|TRBD1|NA|TRBJ2-6
CASSQGQGQGERAGANVLTF
TGTGCCAGCAGCCAAGGCCAGGGACAGGGGGAAAGGGCTGGGGCCAACGTCCTGACTTTC
>TRBV7-8|TRBD2|NA|TRBJ2-5
CASSSGLAGVWETQYF
TGTGCCAGCAGCTCAGGACTAGCGGGAGTCTGGGAGACCCAGTACTTC
>TRBV24-1|NA|NA|TRBJ2-1
CATTSGWGRNEQFF
TGTGCCACCACCAGCGGCTGGGGTCGCAATGAGCAGTTCTTC
>TRBV5-4|NA|NA|TRBJ2-5
CASSPVTARRAETQYF
TGTGCCAGCAGCCCAGTTACGGCTCGGCGGGCGGAGACCCAGTACTTC
>TRBV6-6|TRBD1|NA|TRBJ1-5
CASSDRLTGTQPQHF
TGTGCCAGCAGCGACCGCCTGACAGGGACTCAGCCCCAGCATTTT
>TRBV7-9|TRBD2|NA|TRBJ2-1
CASSPPGVAGGRGYNEQFF
TGTGCCAGCAGCCCTCCCGGGGTAGCGGGGGGTAGGGGGTACAATGAGCAGTTCTTC